The 10 T cell receptor beta chains listed next were all sequenced from one sample in a study of shared clonotypes between healthy human individuals (dated by TCRdb to 2020 to 2022). To prepare the library, the immunoSEQ multiplex PCR assay was applied. This immuneACCESS table, as held by TCRdb, lists in-frame sequences with V and J called but not all clones. Of the missing ones, under half trace to an unresolved V gene in checked studies; the others have no known cause. This sample comprises 2 million to 2.5 million clones, 85% to 95% of them detected only once. The ten largest clones represent more than 0.35% of the sample. Sequenced material: naive CD4+ T cells from PBMCs. The sample's cell subset or site label, in plain terms: CD45RA+ positively selected. These receptors all stem from a man younger than 30 in good health. Some clones in this sample may be carry-over from other donors' samples.

The chain has TRBV28 and TRBJ2-5, with D hard to call. This CDR3 has 11 amino acids. Germline-derived CDR1 and CDR2 are MDHEN and SYDVKM. The V and J ends lost 10 bases and 1 base respectively, with 7 bases between them. The CDR3 reads CATGIQETQYF. CDR3 DNA sequence: TGTGCCACCGGTATCCAAGAGACCCAGTACTTC.

This chain connects TRBV19 to TRBJ2-2; 9 bases align to TRBD1. V was clipped by 5 bases and J by 6 bases; unmatched bases: 16. The CDR3 extends over 18 amino acids. The V gene's germline CDR1 is LNHDA and CDR2 SQIVND (reference sequence). This CDR3 is CASSQTVIGQGRAGELFF. DNA of the CDR3: TGTGCCAGTAGTCAAACGGTTATCGGACAGGGGAGGGCCGGGGAGCTGTTTTTT. The full variable domain, in which reference TRBV19 and TRBJ2-2 provide the parts outside the CDR3, is DGGITQSPKYLFRKEGQNVTLSCEQNLNHDAMYWYRQDPGQGLRLIYYSQIVNDFQKGDIAEGYSVSREKKESFPLTVTSAQKNPTAFYLCASSQTVIGQGRAGELFFGEGSRLTVL.

This clone was observed once. The rearrangement links TRBV5-1 to TRBJ2-5; possibly TRBD2 for D (5 bases). The V end lost 1 base, the J end lost 5 bases, and 15 bases lay between the germline ends. Germline-derived CDR1 and CDR2 are SGHRS and YFSETQ. The CDR3 is 15 residues long. As DNA, the CDR3 is TGCGCCAGCAGCTTGATCCAGGCCCGGAGGGAGACCCAGTACTTC. This translates into CASSLIQARRETQYF.

DNA of the CDR3: TGTGCCAGTAGTATAGGGGGACAGGTGAACACTGAAGCTTTCTTT. It codes for CASSIGGQVNTEAFF. V gene TRBV19 combines with J gene TRBJ1-1; 8 nucleotides agree with TRBD1. The junction had 1 base not matched to a gene; V was cut back by 1 base and J by 0 bases. The CDR3 is 15 amino acids. Germline-derived CDR1 and CDR2 are LNHDA and SQIVND (reference sequence).

The V gene is TRBV7-2, the J gene TRBJ2-1; TRBD2 is a possible D gene (7 bases). The V and J ends lost 5 bases and 5 bases respectively, with 13 bases between them. Germline V gene sequence: CDR1 SGHTA, CDR2 FQGNSA. This CDR3 has 14 amino acids. The CDR3 sequence is CASSPRGRDNEQFF. CDR3 DNA sequence: TGTGCCAGCAGCCCAAGGGGGAGGGACAATGAGCAGTTCTTC.

The chain combines TRBV11-3 with TRBJ2-1, with D tentatively TRBD2 (6 bases). Trimming took off 4 bases at V and 8 bases at J, with 18 bases between the two ends. This CDR3 is 15 amino acids long. The V gene's germline CDR1 is SGHNT and CDR2 YENEEA. For the CDR3, the DNA is TGTGCCAGCAGCTCCCGGGACTCCCTTTCTGATGAGCAGTTCTTC. It codes for CASSSRDSLSDEQFF.

The V call is TRBV5-1, the J call TRBJ2-7; the D is unclear. Germline V gene lookup returns CDR1 SGHRS and CDR2 YFSETQ. The CDR3 spans 15 residues. Trimming removed 0 bases from V and 0 bases from J, with 10 bases in between. The CDR3, as DNA: TGCGCCAGCAGCTTGGTAGCAGCGACCTCCTACGAGCAGTACTTC. It translates to CASSLVAATSYEQYF.

The chain couples TRBV5-1 to TRBJ1-1; the D is unclear. V lost 4 bases and J lost 1, with 11 bases in between. CDR3 length equals 14 residues. CDR1 is SGHRS and CDR2 is YFSETQ in the germline V gene. The CDR3 region has the DNA TGCGCCAGCAGCGCGTCCGGGTGGAACACTGAAGCTTTCTTT. Amino acid sequence: CASSASGWNTEAFF.

This clone has only a few counts. Within the sample, other DNA sequences also encode this same CDR3. The chain combines TRBV5-1 with TRBJ2-5; D ambiguous. With 0 bases removed from V and 1 base from J, the gap between germline ends came to 7 bases. Germline-derived CDR1 and CDR2 are SGHRS and YFSETQ. The CDR3 contains 14 residues. The CDR3 sequence is CASSLEGSQETQYF. The CDR3 nucleotides read TGCGCCAGCAGCTTGGAAGGGTCCCAAGAGACCCAGTACTTC.

The rearrangement links TRBV2 to TRBJ1-2; D remains unclear. V was shortened by 2 bases and J by 6 bases, with 7 bases between the two germline ends. CDR1 is SNHLY, CDR2 FYNNEI, per germline. CDR3 size: 12 residues. CDR3 amino acids: CASSERQDGYTF. The CDR3 nucleotides read TGTGCCAGCAGTGAACGGCAGGATGGCTACACCTTC.